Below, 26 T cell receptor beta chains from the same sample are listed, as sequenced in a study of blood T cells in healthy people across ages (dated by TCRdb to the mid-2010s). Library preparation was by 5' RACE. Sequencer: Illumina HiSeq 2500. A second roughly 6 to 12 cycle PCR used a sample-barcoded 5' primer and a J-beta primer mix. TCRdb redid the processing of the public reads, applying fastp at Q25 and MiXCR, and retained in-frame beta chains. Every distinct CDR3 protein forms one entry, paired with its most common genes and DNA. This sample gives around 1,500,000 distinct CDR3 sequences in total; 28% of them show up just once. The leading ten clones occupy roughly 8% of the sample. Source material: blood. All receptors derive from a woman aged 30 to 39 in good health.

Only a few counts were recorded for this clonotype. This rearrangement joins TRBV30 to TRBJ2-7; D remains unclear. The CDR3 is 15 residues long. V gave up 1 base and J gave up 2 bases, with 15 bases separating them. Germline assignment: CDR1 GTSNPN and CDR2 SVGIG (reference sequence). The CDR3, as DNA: TGTGCCTGGAGTGGCAAGGAAGGCGTGACCTACGAGCAGTACTTC. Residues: CAWSGKEGVTYEQYF. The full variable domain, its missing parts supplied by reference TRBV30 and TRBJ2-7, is SQTIHQWPATLVQPVGSPLSLECTVEGTSNPNLYWYRQAAGRGLQLLFYSVGIGQISSEVPQNLSASRPQDRQFILSSKKLLLSDSGFYLCAWSGKEGVTYEQYFGPGTRLTVT.

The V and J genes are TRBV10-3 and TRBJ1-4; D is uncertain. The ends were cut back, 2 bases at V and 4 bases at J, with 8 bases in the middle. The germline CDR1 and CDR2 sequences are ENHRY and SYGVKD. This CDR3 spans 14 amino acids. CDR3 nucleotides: TGTGCCATCAGTGAGGAAGGGTTTAATGAAAAACTGTTTTTT. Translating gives CAISEEGFNEKLFF.

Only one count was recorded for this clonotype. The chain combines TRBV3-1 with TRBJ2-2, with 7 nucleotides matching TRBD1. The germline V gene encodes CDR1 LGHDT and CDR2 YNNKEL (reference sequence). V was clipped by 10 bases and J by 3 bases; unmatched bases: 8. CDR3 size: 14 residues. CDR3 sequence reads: CATSGTEHTGELFF. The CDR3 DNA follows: TGTGCCACCTCCGGGACAGAACACACCGGGGAGCTGTTTTTT.

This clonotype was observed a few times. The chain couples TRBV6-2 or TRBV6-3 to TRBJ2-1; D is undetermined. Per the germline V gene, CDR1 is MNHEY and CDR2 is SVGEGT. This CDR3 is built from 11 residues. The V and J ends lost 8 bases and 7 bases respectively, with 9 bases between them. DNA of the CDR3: TGTGCCAGCGGGATTCGGAATGAGCAGTTCTTC. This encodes CASGIRNEQFF.

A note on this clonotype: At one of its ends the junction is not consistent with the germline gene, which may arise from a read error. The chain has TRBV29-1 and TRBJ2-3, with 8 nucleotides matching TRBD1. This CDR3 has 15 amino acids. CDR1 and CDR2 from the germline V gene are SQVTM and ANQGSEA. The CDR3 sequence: CSAPGGRGGTGTQYF. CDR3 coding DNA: TGCAGCGCCCCTGGGGGCAGGGGTGGGACAGGTACGCAGTATTTT.

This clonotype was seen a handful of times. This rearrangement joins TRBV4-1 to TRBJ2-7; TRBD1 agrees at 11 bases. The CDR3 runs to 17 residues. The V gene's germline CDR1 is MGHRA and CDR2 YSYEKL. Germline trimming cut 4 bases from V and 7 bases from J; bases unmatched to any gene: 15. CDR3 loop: CASSPLLGQGVSWEQYF. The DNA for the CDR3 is TGCGCCAGCAGCCCCCTTTTGGGACAGGGGGTTTCGTGGGAGCAGTACTTC.

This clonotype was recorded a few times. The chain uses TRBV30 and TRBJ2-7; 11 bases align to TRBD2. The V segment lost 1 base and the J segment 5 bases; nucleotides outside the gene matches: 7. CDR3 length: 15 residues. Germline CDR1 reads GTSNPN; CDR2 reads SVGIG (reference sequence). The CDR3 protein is CAWSDSGRAGDEQYF. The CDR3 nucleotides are TGTGCCTGGAGTGATAGCGGGAGGGCCGGCGACGAGCAGTACTTC. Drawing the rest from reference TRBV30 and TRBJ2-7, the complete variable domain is SQTIHQWPATLVQPVGSPLSLECTVEGTSNPNLYWYRQAAGRGLQLLFYSVGIGQISSEVPQNLSASRPQDRQFILSSKKLLLSDSGFYLCAWSDSGRAGDEQYFGPGTRLTVT.

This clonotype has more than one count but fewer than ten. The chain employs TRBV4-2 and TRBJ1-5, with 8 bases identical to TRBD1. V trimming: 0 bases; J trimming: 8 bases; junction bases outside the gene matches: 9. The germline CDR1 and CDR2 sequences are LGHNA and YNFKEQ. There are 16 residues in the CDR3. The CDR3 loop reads CASSQDWDRRSEPQHF. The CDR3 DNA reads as TGTGCCAGCAGCCAAGACTGGGACAGGCGATCGGAGCCCCAGCATTTT.

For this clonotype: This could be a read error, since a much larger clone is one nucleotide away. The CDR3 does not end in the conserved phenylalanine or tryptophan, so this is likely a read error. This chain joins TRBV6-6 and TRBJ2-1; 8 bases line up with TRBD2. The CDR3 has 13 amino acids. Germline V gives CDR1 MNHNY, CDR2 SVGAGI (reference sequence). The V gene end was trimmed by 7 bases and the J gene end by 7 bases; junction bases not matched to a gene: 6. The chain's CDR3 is CASTGLAGNEQFL. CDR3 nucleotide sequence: TGTGCCAGCACCGGACTAGCCGGAAATGAGCAGTTCTTA.

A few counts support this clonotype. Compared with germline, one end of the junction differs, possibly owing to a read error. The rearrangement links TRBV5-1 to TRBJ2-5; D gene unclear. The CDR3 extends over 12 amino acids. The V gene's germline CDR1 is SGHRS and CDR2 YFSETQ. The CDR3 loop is CVSSLYKETQYF. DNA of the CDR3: TGCGTCAGCAGCTTATATAAAGAGACCCAGTACTTC.

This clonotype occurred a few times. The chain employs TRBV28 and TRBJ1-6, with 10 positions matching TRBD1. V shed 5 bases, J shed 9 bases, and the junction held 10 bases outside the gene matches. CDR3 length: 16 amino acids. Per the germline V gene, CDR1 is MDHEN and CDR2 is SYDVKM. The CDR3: CASSPPPGQGISPLHF. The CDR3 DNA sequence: TGTGCCAGCAGTCCACCTCCGGGACAGGGGATTTCACCCCTCCACTTT.

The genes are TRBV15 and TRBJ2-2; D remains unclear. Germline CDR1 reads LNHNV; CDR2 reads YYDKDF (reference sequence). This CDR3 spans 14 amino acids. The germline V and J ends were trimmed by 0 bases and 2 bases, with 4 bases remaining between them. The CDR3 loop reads CATSRDENTGELFF. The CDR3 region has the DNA TGTGCCACCAGCAGAGATGAAAACACCGGGGAGCTGTTTTTT.

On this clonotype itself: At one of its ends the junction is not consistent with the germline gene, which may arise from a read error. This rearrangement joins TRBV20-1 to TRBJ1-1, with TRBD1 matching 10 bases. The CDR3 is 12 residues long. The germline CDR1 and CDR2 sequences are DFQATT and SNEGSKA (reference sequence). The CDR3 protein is CSAGDRGLEAFF. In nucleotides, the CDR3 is TGCAGTGCTGGAGACAGGGGGCTAGAAGCTTTCTTT.

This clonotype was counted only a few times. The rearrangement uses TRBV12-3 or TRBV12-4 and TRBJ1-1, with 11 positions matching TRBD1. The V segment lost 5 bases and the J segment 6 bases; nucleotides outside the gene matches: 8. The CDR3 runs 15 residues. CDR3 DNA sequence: TGTGCCAGCAGTAAAAGAGGACAGGGGGCCGCTGAAGCTTTCTTT. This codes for CASSKRGQGAAEAFF.

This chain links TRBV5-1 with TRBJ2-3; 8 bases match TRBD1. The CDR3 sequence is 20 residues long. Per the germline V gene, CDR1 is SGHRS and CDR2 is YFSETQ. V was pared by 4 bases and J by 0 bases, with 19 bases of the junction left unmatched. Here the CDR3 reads CASSRVPGQATLLSTDTQYF. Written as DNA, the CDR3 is TGCGCCAGCAGCAGGGTCCCGGGACAGGCCACCCTCCTTAGCACAGATACGCAGTATTTT.

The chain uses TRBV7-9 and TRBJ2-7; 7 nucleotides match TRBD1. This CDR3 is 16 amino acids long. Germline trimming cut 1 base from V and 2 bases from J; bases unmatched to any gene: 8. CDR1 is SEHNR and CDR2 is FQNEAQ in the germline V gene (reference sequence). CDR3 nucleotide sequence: TGTGCCAGCAGCTTAGAGGGAGTGACAGGGCCCTACGAGCAGTACTTC. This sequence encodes CASSLEGVTGPYEQYF.

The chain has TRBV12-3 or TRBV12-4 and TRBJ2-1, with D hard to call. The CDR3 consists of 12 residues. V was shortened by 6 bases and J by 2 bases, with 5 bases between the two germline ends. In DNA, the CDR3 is TGTGCCAGCAGGGTAACCTACAATGAGCAGTTCTTC. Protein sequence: CASRVTYNEQFF.

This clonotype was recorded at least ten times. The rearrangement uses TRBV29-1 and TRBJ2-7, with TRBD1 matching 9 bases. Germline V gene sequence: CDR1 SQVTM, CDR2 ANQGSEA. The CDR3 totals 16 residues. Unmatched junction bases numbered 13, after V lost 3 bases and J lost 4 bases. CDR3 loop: CSVEGSFGTGIYEQYF. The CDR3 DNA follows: TGCAGCGTTGAGGGCTCTTTCGGGACAGGGATTTACGAGCAGTACTTC.

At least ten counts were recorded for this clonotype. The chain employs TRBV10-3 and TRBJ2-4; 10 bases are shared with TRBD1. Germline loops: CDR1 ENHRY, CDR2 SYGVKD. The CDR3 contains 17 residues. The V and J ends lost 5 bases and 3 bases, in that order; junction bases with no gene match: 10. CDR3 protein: CAISPRGGTGVKNIQYF. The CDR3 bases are TGTGCCATCAGTCCACGGGGAGGGACAGGGGTCAAAAACATTCAGTACTTC.

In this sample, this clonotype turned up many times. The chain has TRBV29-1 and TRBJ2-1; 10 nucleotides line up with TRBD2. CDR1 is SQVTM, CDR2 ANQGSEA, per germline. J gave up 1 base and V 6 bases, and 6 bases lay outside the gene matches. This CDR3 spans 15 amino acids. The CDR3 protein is CSVGVAGGSYNEQFF. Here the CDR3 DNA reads TGCAGCGTGGGGGTAGCGGGAGGTTCCTACAATGAGCAGTTCTTC.

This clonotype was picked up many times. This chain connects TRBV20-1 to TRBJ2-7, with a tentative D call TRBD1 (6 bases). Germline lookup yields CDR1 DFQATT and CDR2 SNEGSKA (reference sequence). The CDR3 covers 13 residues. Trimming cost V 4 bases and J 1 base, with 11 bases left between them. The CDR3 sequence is CSANYRDSYEQYF. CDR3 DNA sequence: TGCAGTGCTAACTACAGGGATTCCTACGAGCAGTACTTC.

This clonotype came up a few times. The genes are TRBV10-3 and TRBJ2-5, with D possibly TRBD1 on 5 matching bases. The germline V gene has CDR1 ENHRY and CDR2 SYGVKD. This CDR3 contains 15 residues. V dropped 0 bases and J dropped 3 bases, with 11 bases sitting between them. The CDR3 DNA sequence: TGTGCCATCAGTGAGTCGCTTGGGGCGGAAGAGACCCAGTACTTC. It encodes CAISESLGAEETQYF.

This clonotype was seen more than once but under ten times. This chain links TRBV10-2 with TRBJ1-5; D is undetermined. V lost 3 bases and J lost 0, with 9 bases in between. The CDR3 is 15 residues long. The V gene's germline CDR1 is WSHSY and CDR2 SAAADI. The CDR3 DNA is TGCGCCAGCAGTGATCCGGGCAGTAGCAATCAGCCCCAGCATTTT. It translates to CASSDPGSSNQPQHF.

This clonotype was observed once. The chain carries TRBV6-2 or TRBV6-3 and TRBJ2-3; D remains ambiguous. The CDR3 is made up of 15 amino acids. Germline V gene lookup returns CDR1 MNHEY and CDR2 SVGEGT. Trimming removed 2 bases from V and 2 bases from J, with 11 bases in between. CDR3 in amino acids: CASSYEASYTDTQYF. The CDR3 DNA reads TGTGCCAGCAGTTACGAAGCTTCTTACACAGATACGCAGTATTTT.

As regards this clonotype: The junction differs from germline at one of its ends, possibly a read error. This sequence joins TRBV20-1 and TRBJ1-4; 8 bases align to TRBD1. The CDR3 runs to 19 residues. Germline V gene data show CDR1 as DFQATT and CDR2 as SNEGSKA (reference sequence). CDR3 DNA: TGCAGTGCTAGGGGGGCACGACAGGGGTTGTTTGCAACTAATGAAAAACGGTTTTTT. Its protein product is CSARGARQGLFATNEKRFF.

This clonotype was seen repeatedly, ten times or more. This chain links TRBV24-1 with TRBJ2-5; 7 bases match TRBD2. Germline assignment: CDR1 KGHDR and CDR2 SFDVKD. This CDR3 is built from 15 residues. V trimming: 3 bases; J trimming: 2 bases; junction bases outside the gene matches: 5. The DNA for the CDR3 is TGTGCCACCAGTGATCCTCTAGCGGTTCAAGAGACCCAGTACTTC. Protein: CATSDPLAVQETQYF.